A selection of T cell receptor beta chains follows, all from one sample in a study of regulatory T cells in long-lasting Graves disease. From the multiplex PCR reads, TCRdb called clonotypes with MiXCR, one entry per CDR3 protein. Of 450,000 or so distinct CDR3 sequences listed, approximately 22% are singletons. The sequencing here drew on peripheral blood mononuclear cells (PBMCs), taken when the disease was refractory, from a patient treated with antithyroid drugs. The source of these receptors is a female donor with Graves disease. The CDR3 runs from the conserved cysteine through the conserved F or W. A D gene is named only where the DNA matches it firmly. The size field is filled for only some rows; it gives once, few, many or a size class.

D gene	clone size	V gene	J gene	CDR3 DNA	CDR3 protein
NA	many	TRBV6-1	TRBJ1-2	TGTGCCAGCAGGTGGGAGGGGGGATCTAACTATGGCTACACCTTC	CASRWEGGSNYGYTF
TRBD1	many	TRBV12-3/TRBV12-4	TRBJ1-2	TGTGCCAGCAGTTCCTATCGGGACAGGGATTTAAAGGATGGCTACACCTTC	CASSSYRDRDLKDGYTF
NA	few	TRBV6-1	TRBJ2-7	TGTGCCACCCAACGGCGGACAGGAACAACCTGGGGGGTCTACGAGCAGTACTTC	CATQRRTGTTWGVYEQYF
NA	many	TRBV29-1	TRBJ1-2	TGCAGCGTTGACCCCAGGGTTCACGATGGCTACACCTTC	CSVDPRVHDGYTF
TRBD1	many	TRBV6-1	TRBJ2-7	TGTGCCAGCAGACGCACGGGACAGTCTGGGGAGCAGTACTTC	CASRRTGQSGEQYF
NA	few	TRBV13	TRBJ1-1	TGTGCCAGCAGCTTGCAGCGGGAAGCTTTCTTT	CASSLQREAFF
NA	NA	TRBV5-1	TRBJ1-3	TGCGCCAGCAGCCCGACGGTCCGCTCTGGAAACACCATATATTTT	CASSPTVRSGNTIYF
NA	many	TRBV7-2	TRBJ1-1	TGTGCCAGCAGCTTATCGTTCGACACTGAAGCTTTCTTT	CASSLSFDTEAFF
TRBD1	many	TRBV28	TRBJ1-1	TGTGCCAGCAGCGCTTCCGGGACAGTGAACACTGAAGCTTTCTTT	CASSASGTVNTEAFF
NA	many	TRBV28	TRBJ1-1	TGTGCCAGCAGTCTCAGACAAACTCCTGAAGCTTTCTTT	CASSLRQTPEAFF
TRBD1	NA	TRBV6-1	TRBJ1-6	TGTGCCAGCACAAACAGGGGGCGAAATTCACCCCTCCACTTT	CASTNRGRNSPLHF
TRBD1	few	TRBV10-3	TRBJ2-7	TGTCCCATCAGTAGTGGACAGGGAGACGAGCAGTACTTC	CPISSGQGDEQYF
NA	many	TRBV28	TRBJ2-7	TGTGCCAGCAGTATCAACCCCTGGGACCTAGAAGGACAGCCGCGTACCTACGAGCAGTACTTC	CASSINPWDLEGQPRTYEQYF
TRBD1	once	TRBV7-3	TRBJ2-4	TGTGCCAGCAGCACGGGACAGGGTGGAGCCAAAAACATTCAGTACTTC	CASSTGQGGAKNIQYF
NA	NA	TRBV19	TRBJ1-1	TGTGCCGGTAGTAGGGACGTGGACAGCCCTGAAGCTTTCTTT	CAGSRDVDSPEAFF
NA	many	TRBV6-1	TRBJ1-3	TGTGCCAGCGGGAAATGGACGGCAGAAACGCTATCTGGAAACACCATATATTTT	CASGKWTAETLSGNTIYF
NA	many	TRBV12-3/TRBV12-4	TRBJ2-2	TGTGCCAGCAATGGTGGGTGGGCCGGGGAGCTGTTTTTT	CASNGGWAGELFF